One and the same sample provided the 18 T cell receptor beta chains below, sequenced in a study of blood T cell repertoires in COVID-19. The data were produced by immunoSEQ multiplex PCR, yet TCRdb's version contains in-frame clones alone and is incomplete. The sample contains about 210,000 clones, roughly 85% of which appear only once. Sequencing was done on a sample of PBMCs or T cells enriched from blood (not recorded which). The receptors stem from a middle-aged man who had recovered from COVID-19.

The chain employs TRBV7-2 and TRBJ1-5; a weak D match, TRBD1 (5 bases). There are 14 residues in the CDR3. V was pared by 1 base and J by 5 bases, with 9 bases between. Germline V gene lookup returns CDR1 SGHTA and CDR2 FQGNSA. CDR3 loop: CASSLVSGDQPQHF. The DNA for the CDR3 is TGTGCCAGCAGCTTAGTGTCGGGGGATCAGCCCCAGCATTTT.

This clone came up once. This rearrangement joins TRBV9 to TRBJ2-1, with TRBD2 matching over 7 bases. Germline assignment: CDR1 SGDLS and CDR2 YYNGEE. V shed 2 bases and J 6 bases; nucleotides not matched to a gene: 11. The CDR3 sequence is 16 residues long. For the CDR3, the DNA is TGTGCCAGCAGCGTGAGCGGGATTAGTCCCCCCAATGAGCAGTTCTTC. This codes for CASSVSGISPPNEQFF.

This rearrangement joins TRBV2 to TRBJ2-5; 10 nucleotides agree with TRBD2. Germline V gives CDR1 SNHLY, CDR2 FYNNEI. This CDR3 is 16 amino acids long. The V gene end was trimmed by 4 bases and the J gene end by 4 bases; junction bases not matched to a gene: 9. This chain's CDR3 is CASSGFLAGASETQYF. The DNA for the CDR3 is TGTGCCAGCAGTGGGTTTCTAGCGGGAGCTTCAGAGACCCAGTACTTC.

The rearrangement joins TRBV11-2 to TRBJ2-3; 11 bases agree with TRBD2. CDR1 and CDR2 (germline): SGHAT, FQNNGV. The V and J ends lost 5 bases and 0 bases, in that order; junction bases with no gene match: 13. This CDR3 region has 19 residues. This CDR3 is CASSMIFSGREPSTDTQYF. CDR3 nucleotides: TGTGCCAGCAGCATGATTTTTAGCGGGAGGGAACCTAGCACAGATACGCAGTATTTT.

V and J are TRBV4-2 and TRBJ2-7; 8 bases are a match to TRBD1. CDR1 and CDR2 from the germline V gene are LGHNA and YNFKEQ. The CDR3 runs to 15 residues. After removal of 1 base from V and 6 bases from J, the junction contained 8 bases not matched to a gene. This CDR3 reads CASSQGQGASIEQYF. CDR3 DNA: TGTGCCAGCAGCCAAGGGCAGGGGGCGTCTATCGAGCAGTACTTC.

The V and J genes are TRBV28 and TRBJ1-5; possible D gene TRBD1, 5 bases. Germline lookup yields CDR1 MDHEN and CDR2 SYDVKM. Trimming removed 7 bases at V and 4 bases at J, with 17 bases between. The CDR3 is 15 amino acids. The CDR3 protein is CASTGTKGTNQPQHF. CDR3 bases: TGTGCCAGCACCGGGACCAAGGGGACTAATCAGCCCCAGCATTTT.

This clone has just one count. This sequence joins TRBV9 and TRBJ1-2; no clear D. This CDR3 has 13 residues. Germline V gene data show CDR1 as SGDLS and CDR2 as YYNGEE. V was clipped by 1 base and J by 7 bases, with 11 bases between them. CDR3 residues: CASSVSDISGYTF. The CDR3 DNA is TGTGCCAGCAGCGTAAGCGATATCAGTGGCTACACCTTC.

The chain recombines TRBV25-1 with TRBJ2-6; D perhaps matches TRBD2 (5 bases). The V end was cut by 6 bases, the J end by 4 bases, with 19 bases between. Germline V gene sequence: CDR1 MGHDK, CDR2 SYGVNS. This CDR3 spans 17 amino acids. CDR3 nucleotide sequence: TGTGCCAGCAGATCCGGTGGAGGACTCGGAGGGGCCAACGTCCTGACTTTC. This gives the protein CASRSGGGLGGANVLTF.

This clone has at least ten counts. V gene TRBV5-6 combines with J gene TRBJ1-2; 7 nucleotides align to TRBD1. The J segment lost 7 bases and the V segment lost 2 bases, leaving 14 bases of the junction unmatched. The germline gives CDR1 SGHDT, CDR2 YYEEEE. The CDR3 has 16 amino acids. The CDR3, as DNA: TGTGCCAGCAGCTTAAGGGGGCACAGGGCCCCCTCTGGCTACACCTTC. Translation: CASSLRGHRAPSGYTF. Variable domain in full (rest from reference TRBV5-6 and TRBJ1-2): DAGVTQSPTHLIKTRGQQVTLRCSPKSGHDTVSWYQQALGQGPQFIFQYYEEEERQRGNFPDRFSGHQFPNYSSELNVNALLLGDSALYLCASSLRGHRAPSGYTFGSGTRLTVV.

The rearrangement joins TRBV5-4 to TRBJ1-2; D is ambiguous. The CDR3 has 14 amino acids. V was pared by 2 bases and J by 4 bases, with 12 bases between. Germline assignment: CDR1 SGHNT and CDR2 YYREEE (reference sequence). The CDR3 nucleotides read TGTGCCAGCAGCTTAGAGGGTGTGGGCTATGGCTACACCTTC. Amino acids: CASSLEGVGYGYTF.

This rearrangement joins TRBV7-3 to TRBJ2-1; 7 bases are shared with TRBD2. CDR1 is SGHTA, CDR2 FQGTGA, per germline. CDR3 length equals 15 residues. V was pared by 5 bases and J by 6 bases, with 10 bases of the junction left unmatched. CDR3 amino acids: CASSLGASGRNEQFF. The CDR3 coding sequence is TGTGCCAGCAGCCTCGGGGCTAGCGGACGCAATGAGCAGTTCTTC.

J is TRBJ2-7 and V is TRBV5-4; 10 bases match TRBD2. The length of the CDR3 is 15 residues. V trimming: 0 bases; J trimming: 4 bases; junction bases outside the gene matches: 4. Germline V lookup: CDR1 SGHNT, CDR2 YYREEE (reference sequence). This chain's CDR3 is CASSLAPSGSYEQYF. The DNA for the CDR3 is TGTGCCAGCAGCTTGGCCCCTAGCGGGAGTTACGAGCAGTACTTC.

This chain joins TRBV18 and TRBJ2-2; tentatively, D is TRBD1 (5 bases). Germline V gives CDR1 KGHSH, CDR2 LQKENI. Trimming cost V 4 bases and J 1 base, with 7 bases left between them. There are 14 residues in the CDR3. DNA for the CDR3: TGTGCCAGCTCACGAACAGGGAACACCGGGGAGCTGTTTTTT. Protein sequence: CASSRTGNTGELFF.

This chain uses TRBV19 with TRBJ2-7; 12 bases map to TRBD2. Germline V gives CDR1 LNHDA, CDR2 SQIVND (reference sequence). This CDR3 has 16 residues. V was pared by 4 bases and J by 4 bases, with 8 bases of the junction left unmatched. The CDR3 protein is CASSNPRLAGEYEQYF. CDR3 in DNA: TGTGCCAGTAGTAACCCTCGACTAGCGGGAGAATACGAGCAGTACTTC.

V is TRBV19 and J is TRBJ2-1, with D possibly being TRBD1 (5 bases). Trimming stripped 1 base from V and 0 bases from J, with 10 bases between. Per the germline V gene, CDR1 is LNHDA and CDR2 is SQIVND (reference sequence). This CDR3 spans 16 amino acids. CDR3 sequence reads: CASSIAGRVSYNEQFF. CDR3 coding DNA: TGTGCCAGTAGTATAGCAGGCAGGGTCTCCTACAATGAGCAGTTCTTC. Full variable domain (outside the CDR3, taken from reference TRBV19 and TRBJ2-1): DGGITQSPKYLFRKEGQNVTLSCEQNLNHDAMYWYRQDPGQGLRLIYYSQIVNDFQKGDIAEGYSVSREKKESFPLTVTSAQKNPTAFYLCASSIAGRVSYNEQFFGPGTRLTVL.

The J gene is TRBJ2-5, the V gene TRBV5-8; D is possibly TRBD1 (6 bases). Trimming cost V 7 bases and J 3 bases, with 10 bases left between them. CDR3 length equals 12 residues. Germline V CDR1 and CDR2: SGHTS, YDEGEE. CDR3 sequence reads: CASQDRKETQYF. The CDR3 bases are TGTGCCAGCCAGGACAGAAAAGAGACCCAGTACTTC.

V and J are TRBV7-2 and TRBJ2-7; D is possibly TRBD1 (5 bases). This CDR3 contains 14 residues. Trimming shortened V by 1 base and J by 7 bases, and 14 bases separated the two germline ends. The germline V gene encodes CDR1 SGHTA and CDR2 FQGNSA. As DNA, the CDR3 is TGTGCCAGCAGCTTAGACAGGTGGGCCCGGGAGCAGTACTTC. Translated: CASSLDRWAREQYF.

This rearrangement joins TRBV29-1 to TRBJ1-1, with TRBD1 matching over 11 bases. This CDR3 has 12 residues. Losses at the gene ends were 7 bases for V and 5 bases for J; bases not matched to a gene: 3. The germline gives CDR1 SQVTM, CDR2 ANQGSEA. This CDR3 reads CSGWDRGTEAFF. CDR3 nucleotide sequence: TGCAGCGGATGGGACAGGGGGACTGAAGCTTTCTTT.